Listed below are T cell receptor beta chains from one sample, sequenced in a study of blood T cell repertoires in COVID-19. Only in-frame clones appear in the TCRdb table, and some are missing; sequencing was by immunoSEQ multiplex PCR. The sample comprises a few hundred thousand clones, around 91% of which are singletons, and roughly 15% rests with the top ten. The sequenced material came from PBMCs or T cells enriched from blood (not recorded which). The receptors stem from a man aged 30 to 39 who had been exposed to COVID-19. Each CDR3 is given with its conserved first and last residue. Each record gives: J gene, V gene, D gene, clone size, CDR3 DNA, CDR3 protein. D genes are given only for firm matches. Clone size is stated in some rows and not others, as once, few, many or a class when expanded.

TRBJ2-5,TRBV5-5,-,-,TGTGCCAGCAGCAAGCAGGGTTTGAAGGGAGAGACCCAGTACTTC,CASSKQGLKGETQYF
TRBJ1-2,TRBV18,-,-,TGTGCCAGCTCCGCCCAGACCCCGAGGGGCAGGGGCGGCTACACCTTC,CASSAQTPRGRGGYTF
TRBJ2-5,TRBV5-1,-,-,TGCGCCAGCAGCTCAAGCAGGGGCCAGGAGACCCAGTACTTC,CASSSSRGQETQYF
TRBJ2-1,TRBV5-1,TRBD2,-,TGCGCCAGCATCCCTCTAGCGGGGGTTTACAATGAGCAGTTCTTC,CASIPLAGVYNEQFF
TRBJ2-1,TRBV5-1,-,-,TGCGCCAGCAGCTTGACAGCCGCCTACAATGAGCAGTTCTTC,CASSLTAAYNEQFF
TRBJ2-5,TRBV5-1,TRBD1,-,TGCGCCAGCAGCTTGGAGGACAGGGGAGGGGAGACCCAGTACTTC,CASSLEDRGGETQYF
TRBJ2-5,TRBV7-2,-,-,TGTGCCAGCAGCTTAGGCGGGGCCTGGGAGACCCAGTACTTC,CASSLGGAWETQYF
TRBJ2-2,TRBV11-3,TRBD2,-,TGTGCCAGTGCGGGGGGGATCACCGGGGAGCTGTTTTTT,CASAGGITGELFF
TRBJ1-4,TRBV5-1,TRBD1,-,TGCGCCAGCAGTTTTGACAGGGATGGTGAAAAACTGTTTTTT,CASSFDRDGEKLFF
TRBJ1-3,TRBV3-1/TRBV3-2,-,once,TGTGCCAGCAGCCTACGAATCGCAGACACCATATATTTT,CASSLRIADTIYF
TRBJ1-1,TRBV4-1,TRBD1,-,TGCGCCAGCAGCCAAGATGTTAGGGGGCGCCAAGCTTTCTTT,CASSQDVRGRQAFF
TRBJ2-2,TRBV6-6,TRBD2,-,TGTGCCAGCAGTCCATATTCCCTAGCGGGGGGACTAAGGAACACCGGGGAGCTGTTTTTT,CASSPYSLAGGLRNTGELFF
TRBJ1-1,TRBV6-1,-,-,TGTGCCAGCAGTGAAGTGGGGCATGGAAAGAACACTGAAGCTTTCTTT,CASSEVGHGKNTEAFF
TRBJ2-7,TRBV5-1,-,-,TGCGCCAGCAGACAGGGTGGAACCTACGAGCAGTACTTC,CASRQGGTYEQYF
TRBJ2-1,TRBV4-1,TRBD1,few,TGCGCCAGCAGCCAGGACAACAGGGGTAACAATGAGCAGTTCTTC,CASSQDNRGNNEQFF
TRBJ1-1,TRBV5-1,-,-,TGCGCCAGCAGCTCCGCCACTGACACTGAAGCTTTCTTT,CASSSATDTEAFF
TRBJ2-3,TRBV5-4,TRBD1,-,TGTGCCAGCAGCGTTGAGGCAACAGGGGTGGATACGCAGTATTTT,CASSVEATGVDTQYF
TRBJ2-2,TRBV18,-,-,TGTGCCAGCTCACAGGGAACTAGCACCGGGGAGCTGTTTTTT,CASSQGTSTGELFF
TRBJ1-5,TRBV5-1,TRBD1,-,TGCGCCAGCAGCGTGGGACAGGGACAGCCCCAGCATTTT,CASSVGQGQPQHF
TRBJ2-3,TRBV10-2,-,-,TGCGCCAGCAGTATCACATCCCTCACAGATACGCAGTATTTT,CASSITSLTDTQYF
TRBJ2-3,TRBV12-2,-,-,TGTGCAAGTCGCTTAGTGAGCTGCCCAGCGGATACGCAGTATTTT,CASRLVSCPADTQYF
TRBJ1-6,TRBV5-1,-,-,TGCGCCAGCAGCTCCAACCGCCGGGACACCATCAATTCACCCCTCCACTTT,CASSSNRRDTINSPLHF
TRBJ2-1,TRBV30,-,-,TGTGCCTGGAGTGTACACGAAAACAATGAGCAGTTCTTC,CAWSVHENNEQFF
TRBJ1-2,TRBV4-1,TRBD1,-,TGCGCCAGCAGCCAACCCCGGGACAGCCGGGTGGGCTACACCTTC,CASSQPRDSRVGYTF
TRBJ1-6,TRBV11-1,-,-,TGTGCCAGCAGCTTAAACTTACACGGGAATTCACCCCTCCACTTT,CASSLNLHGNSPLHF
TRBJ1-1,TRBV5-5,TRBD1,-,TGTGCCAGCAGCTCGGGACAGGTTATGAACACTGAAGCTTTCTTT,CASSSGQVMNTEAFF
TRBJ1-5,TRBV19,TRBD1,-,TGTGCCAGTAGTTTCTTCGGACAGGGGGCATCCAATCAGCCCCAGCATTTT,CASSFFGQGASNQPQHF
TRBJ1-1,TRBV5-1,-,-,TGCGCCAGCAGCTTTTCCGGGACACCGAACACTGAAGCTTTCTTT,CASSFSGTPNTEAFF
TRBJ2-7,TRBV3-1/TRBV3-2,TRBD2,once,TGTGCCAGCAGCCAGGGTAGCGGGGGGACTCTTCGGTACTTC,CASSQGSGGTLRYF
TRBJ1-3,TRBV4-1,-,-,TGCGCCAGCAGCCAAGTGGCCGGGGGAAGAGGGAACTCTGGAAACACCATATATTTT,CASSQVAGGRGNSGNTIYF
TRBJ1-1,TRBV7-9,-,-,TGTGCCAGCAGCTTAGCGGGAGGCAGGGTGACTGAAGCTTTCTTT,CASSLAGGRVTEAFF
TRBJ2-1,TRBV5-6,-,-,TGTGCCAGCAGCTTTGGACAGTTTAATGAGCAGTTCTTC,CASSFGQFNEQFF
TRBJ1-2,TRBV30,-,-,TGTGCCTGGAGTGTACAAGGAGGGGGGGCAGGAGGCTACACCTTC,CAWSVQGGGAGGYTF
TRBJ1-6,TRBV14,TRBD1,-,TGTGCCAGCAGCCAAGGGTGGGACAGGGGATACAATTCACCCCTCCACTTT,CASSQGWDRGYNSPLHF
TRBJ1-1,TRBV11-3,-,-,TGTGCCAGCAGCTTAGACAGAAACACTGAAGCTTTCTTT,CASSLDRNTEAFF
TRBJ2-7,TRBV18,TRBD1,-,TGTGCCAGCTCACCGCGAGGGACAGGGGGCGACGAGCAGTACTTC,CASSPRGTGGDEQYF
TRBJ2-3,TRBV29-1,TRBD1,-,TGCAGCGAAGCCCAGGGGGCTCTGGATACGCAGTATTTT,CSEAQGALDTQYF
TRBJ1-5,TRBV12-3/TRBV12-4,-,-,TGTGCCAGCAGTCAGGGGCTTCGGCCCCAGCATTTT,CASSQGLRPQHF
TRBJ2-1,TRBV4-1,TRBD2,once,TGCGCCAGCAGCCAACCAACTAGCGGGGGGGCCCATGAGCAGTTCTTC,CASSQPTSGGAHEQFF
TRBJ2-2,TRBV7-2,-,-,TGTGCCAGCAGCTTACTAACCTCTGCCGGGGAGCTGTTTTTT,CASSLLTSAGELFF
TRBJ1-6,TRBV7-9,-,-,TGTGCCAGCAGCTTGTCGACAGCAGCACCCCTCCACTTT,CASSLSTAAPLHF
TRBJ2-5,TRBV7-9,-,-,TGTGCCAGCAGCTTAGTTGGCAGGGAATGGGAGACCCAGTACTTC,CASSLVGREWETQYF
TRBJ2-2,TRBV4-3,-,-,TGCGCCAGCAGCCAAGATTGGCGGCTGAACACCGGGGAGCTGTTTTTT,CASSQDWRLNTGELFF
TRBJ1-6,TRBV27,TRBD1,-,TGTGCCAGCAGTTTTCAGGGGGCTAGTTATAATTCACCCCTCCACTTT,CASSFQGASYNSPLHF
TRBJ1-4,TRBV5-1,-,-,TGCGCCAGCAGCCGTAGCGGAGGTGATGAAAAACTGTTTTTT,CASSRSGGDEKLFF
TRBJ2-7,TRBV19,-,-,TGTGCCCTTGCCCAAACAGGGAGAGGCGAGCAGTACTTC,CALAQTGRGEQYF
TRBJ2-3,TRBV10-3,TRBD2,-,TGTGCCATCAGCCTAGCGGGGGGGACAGTGGATACGCAGTATTTT,CAISLAGGTVDTQYF
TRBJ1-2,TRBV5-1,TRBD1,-,TGCGCCAGCAGCTTGGATCAGGGGGCGGATGGCTACACCTTC,CASSLDQGADGYTF